Below are 29 T cell receptor beta chains sequenced from a single sample in a study of blood T cell repertoires in COVID-19. The data were produced by immunoSEQ multiplex PCR, yet TCRdb's version contains in-frame clones alone and is incomplete. The sample gives 200,000 to 250,000 clones, 85% to 90% of which show up once; approximately 4.1% is in the top ten. The sequencing sample was made of PBMCs or T cells enriched from blood (not recorded which). The receptors shown here come from a woman in her twenties or thirties who had recovered from COVID-19.

V usage is TRBV2 and J usage is TRBJ2-3, with TRBD2 matching 8 bases. V dropped 7 bases and J dropped 4; count of bases not matched to a gene: 10. The CDR3 contains 15 residues. The germline CDR1 and CDR2 sequences are SNHLY and FYNNEI. CDR3 nucleotides: TGTGCCAGCACCAGGCTAGCGGGCGGGTCAGATACGCAGTATTTT. Its protein product is CASTRLAGGSDTQYF.

This rearrangement joins TRBV28 to TRBJ1-4; perhaps TRBD1 as D (6 bases). Trimming shortened V by 6 bases and J by 8 bases, and 22 bases separated the two germline ends. Germline loops: CDR1 MDHEN, CDR2 SYDVKM. The CDR3 has 16 amino acids. In DNA form, the CDR3 reads TGTGCCAGCAGGGGTCTCACGGGGGGCGCCGAGGAAAAACTGTTTTTT. Its protein is CASRGLTGGAEEKLFF.

The chain links TRBV28 to TRBJ1-3; D ambiguous. The CDR3 has 14 residues. In germline, CDR1 is MDHEN, CDR2 SYDVKM. Deletions cut 2 bases from V and 1 base from J, with 6 bases between. CDR3 nucleotides: TGTGCCAGCAGTTTAATACAGTCTGGAAACACCATATATTTT. It yields the protein CASSLIQSGNTIYF. Full variable domain (remainder filled in from reference TRBV28 and TRBJ1-3): DVKVTQSSRYLVKRTGEKVFLECVQDMDHENMFWYRQDPGLGLRLIYFSYDVKMKEKGDIPEGYSVSREKKERFSLILESASTNQTSMYLCASSLIQSGNTIYFGEGSWLTVV.

The chain uses TRBV27 and TRBJ1-4; 9 nucleotides agree with TRBD1. V gave up 7 bases and J gave up 1 base; unmatched junction bases: 10. CDR1 and CDR2 (germline): MNHEY, SMNVEV (reference sequence). The CDR3 sequence is 17 residues long. The CDR3 loop reads CASKQGAATLTNEKLFF. The CDR3 coding sequence is TGTGCCAGCAAACAGGGGGCCGCCACTTTAACTAATGAAAAACTGTTTTTT.

The chain couples TRBV4-1 to TRBJ1-2; a weak D match, TRBD1 (5 bases). The CDR3 is made up of 15 amino acids. Germline V gives CDR1 MGHRA, CDR2 YSYEKL. With 2 bases removed from V and 5 bases from J, the gap between germline ends came to 15 bases. The CDR3 region has the DNA TGCGCCAGCAGCCAATATCCCAGGGAGGGATATGGCTACACCTTC. Its protein product is CASSQYPREGYGYTF.

V gene TRBV6-2 or TRBV6-3 combines with J gene TRBJ2-7, with D possibly being TRBD1 (5 bases). The germline V and J ends were trimmed by 5 bases and 2 bases, with 7 bases remaining between them. This CDR3 is 12 amino acids long. The germline V gene has CDR1 MNHEY and CDR2 SVGEGT. The DNA for the CDR3 is TGTGCCAGCAGTGACAGACCCTACGAGCAGTACTTC. This sequence encodes CASSDRPYEQYF.

CDR3 sequence: CSVEDWGQEFF. CDR3 DNA sequence: TGCAGCGTTGAAGATTGGGGACAGGAGTTCTTC. V gene TRBV29-1 combines with J gene TRBJ2-1; TRBD1 matches at 8 bases. Trimming cost V 0 bases and J 14 bases; bases outside gene matches: 3. The germline V gene encodes CDR1 SQVTM and CDR2 ANQGSEA. This CDR3 spans 11 amino acids.

The table lists this clone with a count of one. The V call is TRBV5-1, the J call TRBJ1-1, with D unresolved. Germline V CDR1 and CDR2: SGHRS, YFSETQ. This CDR3 comprises 16 residues. V was pared by 3 bases and J by 0 bases, with 15 bases between. The CDR3 nucleotides are TGCGCCAGCAGCTCCGACACATACTTCATGAACACTGAAGCTTTCTTT. Translated: CASSSDTYFMNTEAFF. The full variable domain, in which reference TRBV5-1 and TRBJ1-1 provide the parts outside the CDR3, is KAGVTQTPRYLIKTRGQQVTLSCSPISGHRSVSWYQQTPGQGLQFLFEYFSETQRNKGNFPGRFSGRQFSNSRSEMNVSTLELGDSALYLCASSSDTYFMNTEAFFGQGTRLTVV.

The CDR3, as DNA: TGTGCCAGCAGTACCAGGACTGAAATAACCTACGAGCAGTACTTC. This gives the protein CASSTRTEITYEQYF. The rearrangement links TRBV6-2 or TRBV6-3 to TRBJ2-7, with a weak D call TRBD2 (5 bases). CDR1 is MNHEY, CDR2 SVGEGT, per germline. The germline V and J ends were trimmed by 5 bases and 2 bases, with 16 bases remaining between them. This CDR3 region has 15 residues.

A remark on this clone: At one of its ends the junction is not consistent with the germline gene, which may arise from a read error. V usage is TRBV12-3 or TRBV12-4 and J usage is TRBJ1-6, with 8 bases aligning to TRBD1. There are 11 residues in the CDR3. The CDR3 region is CASSLQADRVF. Written as DNA, the CDR3 is TGTGCCAGCAGTTTACAAGCGGACAGGGTCTTT.

This clone came up once. This rearrangement joins TRBV15 to TRBJ2-5; D perhaps matches TRBD2 (5 bases). This CDR3 is built from 17 residues. Trimming shortened V by 5 bases and J by 5 bases, and 24 bases separated the two germline ends. Looked up from germline, CDR1 is LNHNV and CDR2 is YYDKDF (reference sequence). The CDR3 here is CATSGSPVGPRGETQYF. As DNA, the CDR3 is TGTGCCACCAGCGGTTCCCCAGTCGGGCCAAGAGGGGAGACCCAGTACTTC.

V and J are TRBV29-1 and TRBJ2-1; TRBD2 agrees at 14 bases. The J segment lost 10 bases and the V segment lost 3 bases, leaving 5 bases of the junction unmatched. Germline V gene sequence: CDR1 SQVTM, CDR2 ANQGSEA. CDR3 length: 14 residues. Here the CDR3 reads CSVEGTSGSGEQFF. The CDR3 DNA follows: TGCAGCGTTGAGGGGACTAGCGGGAGTGGAGAGCAGTTCTTC.

The chain combines TRBV4-3 with TRBJ2-1; a possible D gene is TRBD2 (5 bases). Germline V gives CDR1 LGHNA, CDR2 YSLEER. This CDR3 has 12 residues. The V gene lost 0 bases and the J gene lost 15 bases, with 12 bases spanning the gap. In nucleotides, the CDR3 is TGCGCCAGCAGCCAAGATCGCCAAGGACTGTTCTTC. Translation: CASSQDRQGLFF.

Turning to this clone: The sample carries other DNA sequences with the same CDR3. V and J are TRBV27 and TRBJ1-2; unclear D gene. The CDR3 is made up of 12 amino acids. V lost 2 bases and J 5 bases, leaving 6 bases between the germline ends. In germline, CDR1 is MNHEY, CDR2 SMNVEV (reference sequence). CDR3 DNA: TGTGCCAGCAGTTTAGCAGGATATGGCTACACCTTC. This codes for CASSLAGYGYTF.

The genes are TRBV5-4 and TRBJ2-3, with 14 nucleotides matching TRBD2. This CDR3 is 18 amino acids long. CDR1 SGHNT and CDR2 YYREEE come from the germline V gene (reference sequence). J was trimmed by 6 bases and V by 4 bases; bases with no gene match: 13. The CDR3 nucleotides are TGTGCCAGCAGCCGGGGACTAGCGGGAGCGAATAACCCGGATACGCAGTATTTT. Amino acid sequence: CASSRGLAGANNPDTQYF.

This clone has a handful of counts. The rearrangement links TRBV7-6 to TRBJ2-1; 10 nucleotides line up with TRBD2. The CDR3 spans 16 residues. Losses at the gene ends were 1 base for V and 7 bases for J; bases not matched to a gene: 7. Germline V gene lookup returns CDR1 SGHVS and CDR2 FNYEAQ. DNA for the CDR3: TGTGCCAGCAGCTTAGTGGGGCTAGCGGGAGAGAATGAGCAGTTCTTC. This gives the protein CASSLVGLAGENEQFF. Based on the CDR3 plus reference TRBV7-6 and TRBJ2-1, the full variable domain is GAGVSQSPRYKVTKRGQDVALRCDPISGHVSLYWYRQALGQGPEFLTYFNYEAQQDKSGLPNDRFSAERPEGSISTLTIQRTEQRDSAMYRCASSLVGLAGENEQFFGPGTRLTVL.

The rearrangement uses TRBV10-3 and TRBJ1-1, with a possible D match to TRBD1 (6 bases). From germline, CDR1 is ENHRY and CDR2 SYGVKD. This CDR3 is 17 amino acids long. The germline V and J ends were trimmed by 0 bases and 1 base, with 15 bases remaining between them. CDR3 DNA sequence: TGTGCCATCAGTGAGTCAGGGGGGGCGAGGGGGAACACTGAAGCTTTCTTT. Residues: CAISESGGARGNTEAFF.

The gene calls are TRBV7-3 and TRBJ2-3, with D maybe TRBD1 (6 bases). The V gene lost 7 bases and the J gene lost 2 bases, with 13 bases spanning the gap. The germline CDR1 and CDR2 sequences are SGHTA and FQGTGA. This CDR3 has 14 amino acids. Here the CDR3 reads CASKSDRLTDTQYF. CDR3 nucleotide sequence: TGTGCCAGCAAATCGGACAGACTCACAGATACGCAGTATTTT.

The rearrangement uses TRBV5-4 and TRBJ2-1; possible D gene TRBD2, 5 bases. Trimming left V 10 bases short and J 5 bases short, with 34 bases between. Germline-derived CDR1 and CDR2 are SGHNT and YYREEE (reference sequence). This CDR3 has 19 residues. Here the CDR3 reads CAYSAFVSRVAARDNEQFF. Here the CDR3 DNA reads TGTGCCTATTCTGCTTTTGTCTCCCGGGTCGCGGCGCGGGACAATGAGCAGTTCTTC.

The chain uses TRBV19 and TRBJ1-1; TRBD1 is a possible D gene (6 bases). There are 13 residues in the CDR3. The V and J ends lost 5 bases and 3 bases respectively, with 10 bases between them. Germline CDR1 is LNHDA and CDR2 is SQIVND (reference sequence). The CDR3 protein is CASSGNRDTEAFF. The CDR3 DNA reads TGTGCCAGTAGTGGAAACAGGGACACTGAAGCTTTCTTT.

Concerning this clone itself: The junction shows a germline mismatch at one end, possibly a read error. As DNA, the CDR3 is TGTGCCAGCAGCTCCCTATCTTCACCCTCCGCGGGACCCGTCCCCTTC. It specifies CASSSLSSPSAGPVPF. The gene calls are TRBV7-9 and TRBJ1-2; D is possibly TRBD1 (5 bases). The CDR3 spans 16 residues. Germline lookup yields CDR1 SEHNR and CDR2 FQNEAQ (reference sequence).

As for this clone: Other nucleotide sequences from this sample produce the same CDR3. The V call is TRBV5-1, the J call TRBJ1-2, with D maybe TRBD1 (5 bases). Trimming removed 8 bases from V and 6 bases from J, with 17 bases in between. This CDR3 has 13 residues. Germline V gene data show CDR1 as SGHRS and CDR2 as YFSETQ. CDR3 residues: CASSPRGGDGYTF. In DNA form, the CDR3 reads TGCGCCAGTTCCCCGCGGGGGGGTGATGGCTACACCTTC.

The V and J genes are TRBV5-5 and TRBJ1-4, with D possibly TRBD1 on 6 matching bases. CDR1 SGHKS and CDR2 YYEKEE come from the germline V gene (reference sequence). Between the trimmed V and J ends, which lost 2 bases and 8 bases, there was a span of 13 bases. This CDR3 region has 14 residues. CDR3 loop: CASSLGDIYEKLFF. The CDR3 nucleotides read TGTGCCAGCAGCTTAGGGGACATATACGAAAAACTGTTTTTT.

The chain couples TRBV5-1 to TRBJ2-7; TRBD2 matches 11 bases. This CDR3 has 15 amino acids. CDR1 is SGHRS and CDR2 is YFSETQ in the germline V gene. After removal of 0 bases from V and 1 base from J, the junction contained 0 bases not matched to a gene. The CDR3, as DNA: TGCGCCAGCAGCTTGGGACTAGCGGGGTCCTACGAGCAGTACTTC. This encodes CASSLGLAGSYEQYF.

The rearrangement links TRBV28 to TRBJ2-5; possibly TRBD1 for D (8 bases). Trimming removed 2 bases at V and 4 bases at J, with 11 bases between. This CDR3 has 14 residues. Per germline, CDR1 MDHEN and CDR2 SYDVKM. The CDR3 DNA follows: TGTGCCAGCAGTTTAAACAGGGGGGGAGAGACCCAGTACTTC. As protein: CASSLNRGGETQYF. The full variable domain, its missing parts supplied by reference TRBV28 and TRBJ2-5, is DVKVTQSSRYLVKRTGEKVFLECVQDMDHENMFWYRQDPGLGLRLIYFSYDVKMKEKGDIPEGYSVSREKKERFSLILESASTNQTSMYLCASSLNRGGETQYFGPGTRLLVL.

V is TRBV4-3 and J is TRBJ2-7; 7 bases align to TRBD2. The V gene end was trimmed by 1 base and the J gene end by 2 bases; junction bases not matched to a gene: 11. The germline V gene encodes CDR1 LGHNA and CDR2 YSLEER. The CDR3 totals 17 residues. The CDR3 DNA sequence: TGCGCCAGCAGCCAAGCTTTTTCTAGCGGAAGAGCCTACGAGCAGTACTTC. This gives the protein CASSQAFSSGRAYEQYF.

This clone was counted a single time. The chain recombines TRBV7-9 with TRBJ1-3; no clear D gene. The CDR3 spans 15 residues. V lost 3 bases to trimming and J lost 2 bases, with 11 bases between them. In germline, CDR1 is SEHNR, CDR2 FQNEAQ (reference sequence). CDR3 in amino acids: CASSLGGSTGNTIYF. The DNA of the CDR3 is TGTGCCAGCAGCTTGGGAGGGAGCACTGGAAACACCATATATTTT.

The rearrangement links TRBV7-2 to TRBJ2-7, with 7 bases lining up with TRBD2. Germline values: CDR1 SGHTA, CDR2 FQGNSA. Trimming removed 5 bases from V and 4 bases from J; junction bases left unmatched: 11. This CDR3 has 15 amino acids. For the CDR3, the DNA is TGTGCCAGCAGCCCCGGGGGAGCGGGGTCTTACGAGCAGTACTTC. This encodes CASSPGGAGSYEQYF.

The rearrangement links TRBV11-3 to TRBJ2-1; D is possibly TRBD2 (6 bases). This CDR3 spans 15 amino acids. Trimming cost V 1 base and J 9 bases, with 16 bases left between them. Per germline, CDR1 SGHNT and CDR2 YENEEA. CDR3 bases: TGTGCCAGCAGCTTAGGGGGCCTAGCGATCGGTGAGCAGTTCTTC. Its protein product is CASSLGGLAIGEQFF.